Listed below are T cell receptor beta chains from one sample, sequenced in a study of T cell changes during pregnancy in multiple sclerosis. Profiling relied on immunoSEQ multiplex PCR, and the TCRdb table lists in-frame clones only, not all of them. The sample yields approximately 34,000 clones, around nine tenths seen once. The specimen comprised CD8+ T cells from peripheral blood mononuclear cells, sampled before pregnancy. Receptors originate from a female donor with multiple sclerosis, enrolled in a pregnancy study. CDR3s include the opening cysteine and the closing phenylalanine or tryptophan. The D gene is left open where the match is weak. A clone size is listed for some rows: how often the clone was seen (once, few, many), or a class if it is expanded.

CASSPQPYRISMGYTF,TGTGCCAGCAGCCCACAACCCTACAGGATTTCTATGGGCTACACCTTC,TRBJ1-2,once,TRBV28,.
CASSLSRGLGTEAFF,TGTGCCAGCAGCTTGTCCAGGGGCCTGGGGACTGAAGCTTTCTTT,TRBJ1-1,once,TRBV5-4,.
CASGQGDGGANVLTF,TGTGCCAGCGGGCAGGGGGACGGTGGGGCCAACGTCCTGACTTTC,TRBJ2-6,once,TRBV6-1,TRBD1
CASVRTGSFYEQYF,TGTGCCAGCGTAAGGACAGGGAGTTTCTACGAGCAGTACTTC,TRBJ2-7,.,TRBV6-1,TRBD1
CASSQDLGWGNTIYF,TGCGCCAGCAGCCAAGACCTGGGCTGGGGAAACACCATATATTTT,TRBJ1-3,.,TRBV4-3,.
CASSQGDSGANVLTF,TGCGCCAGCAGCCAAGGAGACTCTGGGGCCAACGTCCTGACTTTC,TRBJ2-6,.,TRBV4-1,.
CASRAADYYEQYF,TGTGCCAGTAGGGCCGCCGATTACTACGAGCAGTACTTC,TRBJ2-7,.,TRBV19,.
CARSSRGSGQPQHF,TGTGCCAGAAGTTCGAGGGGGTCGGGACAGCCCCAGCATTTT,TRBJ1-5,.,TRBV5-3,.
CGTGPPNYGYTF,TGTGGGACAGGACCGCCTAACTATGGCTACACCTTC,TRBJ1-2,few,TRBV19,TRBD1
CSVEFPTSGSYNEQFF,TGCAGCGTTGAGTTCCCGACTAGCGGGAGTTACAATGAGCAGTTCTTC,TRBJ2-1,once,TRBV29-1,TRBD2
CASGSGTGGWQETQYF,TGTGCTAGTGGTTCAGGGACAGGGGGCTGGCAAGAGACCCAGTACTTC,TRBJ2-5,.,TRBV12-5,TRBD1
CASSLGYTGTSGNYEQYF,TGTGCCAGCAGCTTAGGGTATACCGGGACTAGCGGGAACTACGAGCAGTACTTC,TRBJ2-7,.,TRBV11-2,TRBD2
CASSVAGERGAYEQYF,TGTGCCAGCAGCGTAGCTGGGGAGCGGGGGGCCTACGAGCAGTACTTC,TRBJ2-7,.,TRBV9,TRBD2
CANAGTSAPDTQYF,TGTGCCAACGCCGGGACTAGCGCCCCAGATACGCAGTATTTT,TRBJ2-3,.,TRBV2,TRBD2
CSVGSLGQAYGYTF,TGCAGCGTTGGGTCCCTAGGACAAGCTTATGGCTACACCTTC,TRBJ1-2,once,TRBV29-1,.
CASSPRPKSNQPQHF,TGTGCCAGCAGCCCTAGACCGAAAAGCAATCAGCCCCAGCATTTT,TRBJ1-5,.,TRBV7-9,.
CAISEVGVQGAYEQYF,TGTGCCATCAGCGAGGTGGGAGTACAGGGGGCCTACGAGCAGTACTTC,TRBJ2-7,.,TRBV10-3,TRBD1
CASSSSGVPTDTQYF,TGTGCCAGCAGCTCTAGCGGGGTCCCTACGGATACGCAGTATTTT,TRBJ2-3,.,TRBV11-2,TRBD2
CASSDRPSEAFF,TGTGCCAGCAGTGACAGGCCTAGTGAAGCTTTCTTT,TRBJ1-1,.,TRBV6-5,.
CASSLLSLAGVNNEQFF,TGTGCCAGCAGTTTACTGAGTCTAGCGGGGGTGAACAATGAGCAGTTCTTC,TRBJ2-1,.,TRBV27,TRBD2
CSVLLGSHSGANVLTF,TGCAGCGTTCTATTGGGCAGTCACTCTGGGGCCAACGTCCTGACTTTC,TRBJ2-6,.,TRBV29-1,.
CASSIIRTGGPQPQHF,TGTGCCAGCAGTATCATAAGGACAGGGGGTCCTCAGCCCCAGCATTTT,TRBJ1-5,.,TRBV28,TRBD1
CASSEIETSMNEQFF,TGTGCCAGCAGTGAAATCGAGACTAGCATGAATGAGCAGTTCTTC,TRBJ2-1,.,TRBV6-1,TRBD2
CASTRQGNEQFF,TGTGCCAGCACAAGACAGGGAAATGAGCAGTTCTTC,TRBJ2-1,.,TRBV6-1,TRBD1
CASSPIESPTTNEKLFF,TGTGCCAGCTCACCGATAGAGAGTCCAACAACTAATGAAAAACTGTTTTTT,TRBJ1-4,.,TRBV18,.
CASSLGGWTENTEAFF,TGTGCCAGCAGCTTAGGGGGATGGACAGAGAACACTGAAGCTTTCTTT,TRBJ1-1,once,TRBV7-9,.